The rows below give T cell receptor beta chains drawn from one sample of a study of OX40 agonist ivuxolimab in advanced cancers. Method: immunoSEQ multiplex PCR; TCRdb's copy keeps in-frame clones and lacks some. This repertoire shows about 75,000 clones, around 90% found once; its top ten account for about 1.3%. The sequencing here drew on CD4+ or CD8+ T cells sorted from blood, taken in a trial of the OX40 agonist ivuxolimab. The origin of the receptors is an adult with an advanced solid tumor such as melanoma, head and neck, liver or kidney cancer. The CDR3 runs from the conserved cysteine through the conserved F or W. The D gene is left open where the match is weak. Size values are once, few and many counts, or a class for expanded clones, and some rows have none.

v_call	d_call	clone_size	j_call	cdr3_nt	cdr3_aa
TRBV6-5	NA	NA	TRBJ1-5	TGTGCCAGCAGTTACGCCGGTGGTCGCAATCAGCCCCAGCATTTT	CASSYAGGRNQPQHF
TRBV6-5	TRBD1	once	TRBJ1-1	TGTGCCAGCAGTGAATTTGGCAGGGGGAACGAAGCTTTCTTT	CASSEFGRGNEAFF
TRBV5-1	NA	NA	TRBJ2-7	TGCGCCAGCAGCTTCCGGCAGGAGCAGTACTTC	CASSFRQEQYF
TRBV5-1	NA	NA	TRBJ2-7	TGCGCCAGCAGCCCCCTCGCGGCTCAATTGGAAGAGCAGTACTTC	CASSPLAAQLEEQYF
TRBV11-2	NA	NA	TRBJ2-7	TGTGCCAGCAGCCCCCAGGAGTTCTCCTACGAGCAGTACTTC	CASSPQEFSYEQYF
TRBV7-9	TRBD1	NA	TRBJ2-5	TGTGCCAGCAGCGACCTCAGGGGGCTCGAGACCCAGTACTTC	CASSDLRGLETQYF
TRBV9	TRBD1	NA	TRBJ2-5	TGTGCCAGCGGGGACAGAGAGACCCAGTACTTC	CASGDRETQYF
TRBV10-3	NA	NA	TRBJ1-3	TGTGCCATCAGTGAGTCCGGCGCTAGCTCTGGAAACACCATATATTTT	CAISESGASSGNTIYF
TRBV29-1	NA	NA	TRBJ1-4	TGCAGCTTTCGGGACGTCCGGCGAAAACTGTTTTTT	CSFRDVRRKLFF
TRBV7-9	NA	few	TRBJ1-2	TGTGCCAGCAGTACCGACCAGCCCCCCTATGGCTACACCTTC	CASSTDQPPYGYTF
TRBV7-9	NA	NA	TRBJ2-7	TGTGCCAGCAGCTTAGCCCTCCTTTCCGAGGGTTACGAGCAGTACTTC	CASSLALLSEGYEQYF
TRBV5-4	NA	NA	TRBJ2-5	TGTGCCAGCAGCTTGCGGGGGGCCCGGTCCCAAGAGACCCAGTACTTC	CASSLRGARSQETQYF
TRBV18	TRBD1	NA	TRBJ2-1	TGTGCCAGCTCACCCGGGACAGGGAGGGACGAGCAGTTCTTC	CASSPGTGRDEQFF
TRBV10-2	NA	NA	TRBJ1-2	TGCGCCAGCAGTGCCCGCCTGGGAGGGAACTATGGCTACACCTTC	CASSARLGGNYGYTF
TRBV14	NA	NA	TRBJ2-5	TGTGCCAGCAGCCAAGCCTTGGTTGGAGGAACCCAGTACTTC	CASSQALVGGTQYF
TRBV19	NA	NA	TRBJ2-3	TGTGCCAGTAGTGCAAGCACAGATACGCAGTATTTT	CASSASTDTQYF
TRBV18	NA	NA	TRBJ1-5	TGTGCCAGCTCAAGCGGGGCTAGCAATCAGCCCCAGCATTTT	CASSSGASNQPQHF
TRBV28	NA	NA	TRBJ2-1	TGTGCCAGCAGTTCATCATCCCTGAGGGGTGAGCAGTTCTTC	CASSSSSLRGEQFF
TRBV6-6	TRBD2	once	TRBJ2-7	TGTGCCAGCAGGATAGCGGGAGTGGCCTACGAGCAGTACTTC	CASRIAGVAYEQYF
TRBV2	NA	few	TRBJ2-5	TGTGCCAGCAGTGAGTACCAAGAGACCCAGTACTTC	CASSEYQETQYF
TRBV7-8	TRBD1	NA	TRBJ1-5	TGTGCCAGCAGCTTAGCAGGGGGCTACAGCAATCAGCCCCAGCATTTT	CASSLAGGYSNQPQHF
TRBV6-6	NA	NA	TRBJ2-3	TGTGCCAGCAGTTCCCGGGGGATTGGGACAGATACGCAGTATTTT	CASSSRGIGTDTQYF
TRBV11-2	TRBD2	NA	TRBJ2-3	TGTGCCAGCAGCTTGAAGGTACCTAGCGGGACCTCTAGCACAGATACGCAGTATTTT	CASSLKVPSGTSSTDTQYF
TRBV21-1	NA	NA	TRBJ2-7	TGTGCCAGCAGCAAAGCCACGATTAGCGGGGGGCCACCTCTCTACGAGCAGTACTTC	CASSKATISGGPPLYEQYF
TRBV7-3	NA	NA	TRBJ1-4	TGTGCCAGCAGCTCCTCCGGGACACCCAATGAAAAACTGTTTTTT	CASSSSGTPNEKLFF
TRBV7-3	TRBD1	NA	TRBJ2-2	TGTGCCAGCAGCTTAAATCCGGGACAGGGGGCCGCCGGGGAGCTGTTTTTT	CASSLNPGQGAAGELFF
TRBV11-2	NA	few	TRBJ2-6	TGTGCCAGCAGCTTTACTGGGGCCAACGTCCTGACTTTC	CASSFTGANVLTF
TRBV18	NA	NA	TRBJ1-1	TGTGCCAGCTCACCGCCTGCAGGAGGGAGCACTGAAGCTTTCTTT	CASSPPAGGSTEAFF
TRBV30	NA	NA	TRBJ2-6	TGTGCCTGCCCGGGATTCAGTGGGGACGTCCTGACTTTC	CACPGFSGDVLTF
TRBV5-4	TRBD2	NA	TRBJ2-4	TGTGCCAGCAGCTTGGCGGCGGGACTAGCGGGCTCACTAGCCAAAAACATTCAGTACTTC	CASSLAAGLAGSLAKNIQYF
TRBV28	NA	NA	TRBJ1-2	TGTGCCAGCAGTTTCGTGGATGGCTACACCTTC	CASSFVDGYTF
TRBV5-1	NA	once	TRBJ1-2	TGCGCCAGCAGCCCAGACAACTATGGCTACACCTTC	CASSPDNYGYTF
TRBV15	TRBD1	NA	TRBJ1-4	TGTGCCACCAGCCACCTTCAGGGGGCCTTTGCAACTAATGAAAAACTGTTTTTT	CATSHLQGAFATNEKLFF
TRBV18	NA	NA	TRBJ1-4	TGTGCCAGCTCACCAAACGCCGGGTATAATGAAAAACTGTTTTTT	CASSPNAGYNEKLFF
TRBV10-3	NA	few	TRBJ1-5	TGTGCCATCAGTGAGACAGATAGCAATCAGCCCCAGCATTTT	CAISETDSNQPQHF
TRBV5-4	NA	NA	TRBJ2-1	TGTGCCAGCAGCTTGCTGACAGGATCATACAATGAGCAGTTCTTC	CASSLLTGSYNEQFF
TRBV13	TRBD1	NA	TRBJ2-7	TGTGCCAGCAGCACCTCGGACAGGGGACCATACGAGCAGTACTTC	CASSTSDRGPYEQYF
TRBV30	TRBD1	NA	TRBJ2-7	TGTGCCTGGGGGGGACAGGGGGCGAACGAGCAGTACTTC	CAWGGQGANEQYF
TRBV6-1	NA	NA	TRBJ1-5	TGTGCCAGCAGCGGACAAACCCAAGGGCAGCCCCAGCATTTT	CASSGQTQGQPQHF
TRBV10-1	TRBD2	NA	TRBJ2-1	TGCGCCAGCAGTGAGGAGACTAGCTTCAAATACAATGAGCAGTTCTTC	CASSEETSFKYNEQFF
TRBV7-9	NA	NA	TRBJ1-2	TGTGCCAGCAGCCCAAGTGGGGGGCGAGTAGGCGGCTATGGCTACACCTTC	CASSPSGGRVGGYGYTF
TRBV7-2	NA	NA	TRBJ1-1	TGTGCCAGCAGCCGGAACAGGGATACTGAAGCTTTCTTT	CASSRNRDTEAFF
TRBV7-9	TRBD1	NA	TRBJ1-1	TGTGCCAGCAGCCCGCCGGGACAGGGGTTTCTCGCTGAAGCTTTCTTT	CASSPPGQGFLAEAFF
TRBV19	NA	once	TRBJ1-5	TGTGCCAGTAGTTCAACCGGGGTCCCTTTTAGCAATCAGCCCCAGCATTTT	CASSSTGVPFSNQPQHF
TRBV10-3	NA	NA	TRBJ1-4	TGTGCCATCAGAGACCGGGACACGAGTGAAAAACTGTTTTTT	CAIRDRDTSEKLFF
TRBV5-6	TRBD1	once	TRBJ1-1	TGTGCCAGCATATCAACAAGGACAGGGGGCTTGAACACTGAAGCTTTCTTT	CASISTRTGGLNTEAFF
TRBV5-6	TRBD2	once	TRBJ2-5	TGTGCCAGCAACAATCCGGGACTAGCGGGGGTAGAGACCCAGTACTTC	CASNNPGLAGVETQYF
TRBV10-3	TRBD1	NA	TRBJ1-3	TGTGCCATCCGACAGGGGGCCTCTGGAAACACCATATATTTT	CAIRQGASGNTIYF
TRBV5-6	TRBD1	NA	TRBJ1-5	TGTGCCAGCAGCTCTTCGACCGGGACAGGAAATCATCAGCCCCAGCATTTT	CASSSSTGTGNHQPQHF
TRBV2	NA	NA	TRBJ1-5	TGTGCCAGCAGTGCGGGGGCCAATCAGCCCCAGCATTTT	CASSAGANQPQHF
TRBV7-2	NA	NA	TRBJ2-1	TGTGCCAGCAGCTTAAGGGGTTACAATGAGCAGTTCTTC	CASSLRGYNEQFF
TRBV5-1	NA	NA	TRBJ2-3	TGCGCCAGCAGTCGGGAAAGCACAGATACGCAGTATTTT	CASSRESTDTQYF
TRBV18	NA	NA	TRBJ2-1	TGTGCCAGCTCACCCTTGGCTGGCTCCTACAATGAGCAGTTCTTC	CASSPLAGSYNEQFF
TRBV11-2	NA	once	TRBJ1-6	TGTGCCAGCAGCTTAGCGATCCAGAATTCACCCCTCCACTTT	CASSLAIQNSPLHF
TRBV27	TRBD1	NA	TRBJ2-7	TGTGCCAGCAGTTTACAGGGGGCCACGTACGAGCAGTACTTC	CASSLQGATYEQYF